This entry lists 19 T cell receptor beta chains sequenced from one sample in a study of blood T cell repertoires in COVID-19. The assay was immunoSEQ multiplex PCR, and TCRdb's table has in-frame clones only and misses some. The top ten clones hold just over 2.5% of a sample with roughly 250,000 clones, roughly 87% of them seen once. The source material was PBMCs or T cells enriched from blood (not recorded which). These TCRs come from a woman in her 30s with acute COVID-19.

The chain links TRBV4-3 to TRBJ1-6; D gene uncertain. The germline V gene has CDR1 LGHNA and CDR2 YSLEER. The CDR3 runs 15 residues. V lost 3 bases, J lost 5 bases, and 11 bases lay in between. In nucleotides, the CDR3 is TGCGCCAGCAGCCACCTTGACGGGAATAATTCACCCCTCCACTTT. It yields the protein CASSHLDGNNSPLHF.

V gene TRBV7-9 combines with J gene TRBJ1-2, with D uncertain. Trimming removed 4 bases from V and 2 bases from J, with 5 bases in between. CDR3 length equals 12 residues. CDR1 and CDR2 (germline): SEHNR, FQNEAQ (reference sequence). CDR3 residues: CASSSLNYGYTF. CDR3 nucleotides: TGTGCCAGCAGCTCTCTCAACTATGGCTACACCTTC. The full variable domain, its missing parts supplied by reference TRBV7-9 and TRBJ1-2, is DTGVSQNPRHKITKRGQNVTFRCDPISEHNRLYWYRQTLGQGPEFLTYFQNEAQLEKSRLLSDRFSAERPKGSFSTLEIQRTEQGDSAMYLCASSSLNYGYTFGSGTRLTVV.

As DNA, the CDR3 is TGCGCCAGCAGCCCTTCAGGGGGCTTCTTCTATGGCTACACCTTC. Translation gives CASSPSGGFFYGYTF. The chain uses TRBV4-3 and TRBJ1-2; 8 positions match TRBD1. V lost 4 bases, J lost 4 bases, and 8 bases stayed unmatched. This CDR3 is 15 amino acids long. Looked up from germline, CDR1 is LGHNA and CDR2 is YSLEER.

This chain connects TRBV19 to TRBJ1-5; perhaps TRBD1 as D (5 bases). Trimming stripped 5 bases from V and 1 base from J, with 12 bases between. The CDR3 has 15 residues. Per germline, CDR1 LNHDA and CDR2 SQIVND (reference sequence). The CDR3 coding sequence is TGTGCCAGTAGTCTGGGGCAGCTAAGCAATCAGCCCCAGCATTTT. Protein sequence: CASSLGQLSNQPQHF.

The chain uses TRBV7-2 and TRBJ1-2, with D uncertain. CDR3 length equals 14 residues. In germline, CDR1 is SGHTA, CDR2 FQGNSA. The V and J ends lost 7 bases and 2 bases respectively, with 14 bases between them. CDR3: CASTPEAENYGYTF. The CDR3 region has the DNA TGTGCCAGCACCCCCGAAGCGGAAAACTATGGCTACACCTTC. The whole variable domain, filled in from reference TRBV7-2 and TRBJ1-2, reads GAGVSQSPSNKVTEKGKDVELRCDPISGHTALYWYRQSLGQGLEFLIYFQGNSAPDKSGLPSDRFSAERTGGSVSTLTIQRTQQEDSAVYLCASTPEAENYGYTFGSGTRLTVV.

V and J are TRBV5-1 and TRBJ1-1; D is perhaps TRBD1 (6 bases). The CDR3 sequence is 14 residues long. CDR1 and CDR2 (germline): SGHRS, YFSETQ. V lost 1 base and J lost 4, with 11 bases in between. CDR3 nucleotides: TGCGCCAGCAGCTTGCGCGGGGGGCCCACTGAAGCTTTCTTT. Protein sequence: CASSLRGGPTEAFF. Filled out from reference TRBV5-1 and TRBJ1-1, the complete variable domain reads KAGVTQTPRYLIKTRGQQVTLSCSPISGHRSVSWYQQTPGQGLQFLFEYFSETQRNKGNFPGRFSGRQFSNSRSEMNVSTLELGDSALYLCASSLRGGPTEAFFGQGTRLTVV.

This chain links TRBV7-2 with TRBJ2-7; possible D gene TRBD1, 5 bases. The CDR3 is made up of 15 amino acids. Deletions cut 1 base from V and 0 bases from J, with 10 bases between. Germline CDR1 and CDR2: SGHTA and FQGNSA. In DNA, the CDR3 is TGTGCCAGCAGCTTAGTCAGGGATGTCTCCTACGAGCAGTACTTC. It encodes CASSLVRDVSYEQYF.

J is TRBJ2-4 and V is TRBV3-1 (or the pseudogene TRBV3-2); TRBD2 might be the D (5 bases). Germline assignment: CDR1 LGHDT and CDR2 YNNKEL (reference sequence). The CDR3 contains 15 residues. V lost 0 bases to trimming and J lost 7 bases, with 13 bases between them. Here the CDR3 DNA reads TGTGCCAGCAGCCAAGATCTAGCAAAAGGGAACATTCAGTACTTC. It is translated as CASSQDLAKGNIQYF.

This clone was found a few times. CDR3 protein: CASSSPGTGDDGELFF. CDR3 nucleotides: TGTGCCAGCAGCTCTCCCGGGACAGGGGATGACGGGGAGCTGTTTTTT. The chain recombines TRBV7-9 with TRBJ2-2; 10 bases line up with TRBD1. The CDR3 totals 16 residues. Germline trimming cut 4 bases from V and 7 bases from J; bases unmatched to any gene: 9. Germline V gene sequence: CDR1 SEHNR, CDR2 FQNEAQ (reference sequence).

J is TRBJ1-1 and V is TRBV5-1; 10 bases are a match to TRBD1. V gave up 1 base and J gave up 4 bases; unmatched junction bases: 4. The CDR3 is 15 amino acids. CDR1 and CDR2 from the germline V gene are SGHRS and YFSETQ. The CDR3 nucleotides read TGCGCCAGCAGCTTGTCGGGACAGGGGTTCACTGAAGCTTTCTTT. Translating it yields CASSLSGQGFTEAFF.

A few counts support this clone. The chain uses TRBV2 and TRBJ1-2; no clear D. CDR3 length: 15 amino acids. V was pared by 0 bases and J by 6 bases, with 14 bases between. Germline values: CDR1 SNHLY, CDR2 FYNNEI. The DNA of the CDR3 is TGTGCCAGCAGTGAAGCGCTTCAAGGGAGGGATGGCTACACCTTC. This codes for CASSEALQGRDGYTF.

J is TRBJ2-7 and V is TRBV27; TRBD2 matches 7 bases. V was pared by 7 bases and J by 3 bases, with 12 bases of the junction left unmatched. The CDR3 is 15 residues long. The V gene's germline CDR1 is MNHEY and CDR2 SMNVEV (reference sequence). The CDR3 DNA follows: TGTGCCAGCATGTTTCTCGGGAGGAGCTTCTACGAGCAGTACTTC. Translated, it gives CASMFLGRSFYEQYF.

This clone has just a few counts. V usage is TRBV25-1 and J usage is TRBJ1-5, with D unclear. CDR3 length equals 14 residues. Germline CDR1 and CDR2: MGHDK and SYGVNS. V dropped 0 bases and J dropped 3 bases, with 6 bases sitting between them. In nucleotides, the CDR3 is TGTGCCAGCAGTGAATACCGCTACAATCAGCCCCAGCATTTT. Its protein product is CASSEYRYNQPQHF.

The chain carries TRBV7-9 and TRBJ2-1; TRBD2 aligns across 12 bases. CDR1 is SEHNR and CDR2 is FQNEAQ in the germline V gene (reference sequence). The CDR3 is made up of 16 amino acids. After removal of 5 bases from V and 7 bases from J, the junction contained 9 bases not matched to a gene. This CDR3 reads CASSASLAGGRNEQFF. The CDR3 DNA reads as TGTGCCAGCAGCGCCTCACTAGCGGGGGGCCGGAATGAGCAGTTCTTC.

The chain combines TRBV19 with TRBJ2-3; D perhaps matches TRBD2 (7 bases). V was clipped by 5 bases and J by 2 bases, with 14 bases between them. Germline V gene sequence: CDR1 LNHDA, CDR2 SQIVND (reference sequence). There are 15 residues in the CDR3. Here the CDR3 reads CASSLQGGNTDTQYF. CDR3 DNA: TGTGCCAGTAGTCTACAGGGAGGGAACACAGATACGCAGTATTTT.

V and J are TRBV19 and TRBJ2-7; 7 nucleotides match TRBD1. V gave up 5 bases and J gave up 2 bases; unmatched junction bases: 3. CDR1 is LNHDA, CDR2 SQIVND, per germline (reference sequence). This CDR3 contains 13 residues. The CDR3 DNA is TGTGCCAGTAGTTGGGACAGCACCTACGAGCAGTACTTC. Translating it yields CASSWDSTYEQYF.

The rearrangement links TRBV5-4 to TRBJ1-4; 11 bases match TRBD1. The germline gives CDR1 SGHNT, CDR2 YYREEE (reference sequence). V gave up 4 bases and J gave up 8 bases; unmatched junction bases: 7. CDR3 length equals 15 residues. The CDR3 loop reads CASSPEGTGGEKLFF. CDR3 DNA sequence: TGTGCCAGCAGCCCCGAAGGGACAGGGGGAGAAAAACTGTTTTTT.

The J gene is TRBJ1-1, the V gene TRBV12-3 or TRBV12-4, with 8 positions matching TRBD1. The CDR3 is 13 residues long. With 7 bases clipped from V and 1 base from J, the junction kept 2 bases outside the gene matches. The CDR3 is CASNGQGNTEAFF. The CDR3 DNA reads TGTGCCAGCAACGGACAGGGGAACACTGAAGCTTTCTTT.

V gene TRBV5-4 combines with J gene TRBJ2-7; TRBD1 aligns across 8 bases. The CDR3 is 16 amino acids. The V and J ends lost 4 bases and 3 bases, in that order; junction bases with no gene match: 12. Germline V CDR1 and CDR2: SGHNT, YYREEE (reference sequence). The CDR3 sequence: CASSPAGGQGIYEQYF. The CDR3 nucleotides are TGTGCCAGCAGCCCTGCGGGCGGACAGGGCATCTACGAGCAGTACTTC.